The 21 T cell receptor beta chains reported below all come from one sample, sequenced in a study of CD8 T cells in ankylosing spondylitis. TCRdb reprocessed the 5' RACE reads with MiXCR, giving one entry per CDR3 protein. The sample lists fewer than 200,000 distinct CDR3 sequences; approximately 20% were seen once. Sequences were obtained from blood, either unsorted or a sorted T cell fraction (not recorded which). These receptors originate from a male donor with ankylosing spondylitis or in good health (not recorded which).

The chain couples TRBV5-6 to TRBJ2-7; D unclear. The CDR3 sequence is 14 residues long. Between the trimmed V and J ends, which lost 4 bases and 2 bases, there was a span of 13 bases. From germline, CDR1 is SGHDT and CDR2 YYEEEE. CDR3 DNA: TGTGCCAGCAGCATAGACCCTAAGACCTACGAGCAGTACTTC. This encodes CASSIDPKTYEQYF.

This clonotype showed up many times. The V gene is TRBV6-1, the J gene TRBJ2-7; possible D gene TRBD1, 5 bases. Germline CDR1 is MNHNS and CDR2 is SASEGT. CDR3 length: 14 residues. Trimming pared 5 bases from V and 6 bases from J, leaving 17 bases between. CDR3 in amino acids: CASSRTVQGTEQYF. DNA of the CDR3: TGTGCCAGCAGTCGGACGGTCCAGGGTACCGAGCAGTACTTC.

The chain uses TRBV7-3 and TRBJ2-1; TRBD1 matches 8 bases. The CDR3 totals 15 residues. After removal of 6 bases from V and 0 bases from J, the junction contained 4 bases not matched to a gene. Germline-derived CDR1 and CDR2 are SGHTA and FQGTGA. The CDR3 region is CASSLDRASYNEQFF. The CDR3 nucleotides are TGTGCCAGCAGTTTGGACAGGGCCTCCTACAATGAGCAGTTCTTC.

J is TRBJ2-2 and V is TRBV2, with 8 bases that match TRBD2. V was pared by 6 bases and J by 0 bases, with 3 bases of the junction left unmatched. CDR1 and CDR2 (germline): SNHLY, FYNNEI. The CDR3 consists of 15 residues. The DNA of the CDR3 is TGTGCCAGCAGGTCACTAGCGGCGAACACCGGGGAGCTGTTTTTT. It is translated as CASRSLAANTGELFF.

The chain uses TRBV18 and TRBJ1-1, with unresolved D. The V end lost 5 bases, the J end lost 1 base, and 11 bases lay between the germline ends. This CDR3 has 14 residues. Germline assignment: CDR1 KGHSH and CDR2 LQKENI. CDR3 DNA sequence: TGTGCCAGCTCAGACGAGACGGAGAACACTGAAGCTTTCTTT. Its protein product is CASSDETENTEAFF. The variable domain in full, with the rest retrieved from reference TRBV18 and TRBJ1-1, is NAGVMQNPRHLVRRRGQEARLRCSPMKGHSHVYWYRQLPEEGLKFMVYLQKENIIDESGMPKERFSAEFPKEGPSILRIQQVVRGDSAAYFCASSDETENTEAFFGQGTRLTVV.

This clonotype was seen a few times. The chain is built from TRBV29-1 and TRBJ1-2; the D is unclear. This CDR3 has 10 amino acids. The germline V gene has CDR1 SQVTM and CDR2 ANQGSEA. Trimming removed 4 bases from V and 6 bases from J, with 6 bases in between. The CDR3 region is CSVVSNGYTF. The DNA for the CDR3 is TGCAGCGTTGTATCGAATGGCTACACCTTC. The full variable domain, completed using reference TRBV29-1 and TRBJ1-2, is SAVISQKPSRDICQRGTSLTIQCQVDSQVTMMFWYRQQPGQSLTLIATANQGSEATYESGFVIDKFPISRPNLTFSTLTVSNMSPEDSSIYLCSVVSNGYTFGSGTRLTVV.

This clonotype came up a few times. The chain combines TRBV28 with TRBJ2-5, with TRBD2 matching 10 bases. The CDR3 spans 15 residues. V lost 5 bases and J lost 1; bases outside the gene matches: 4. Per the germline V gene, CDR1 is MDHEN and CDR2 is SYDVKM. The CDR3 sequence: CASSPLAGLQETQYF. In DNA, the CDR3 is TGTGCCAGCAGTCCACTAGCGGGGCTCCAAGAGACCCAGTACTTC. The full variable domain, with the rest looked up from reference TRBV28 and TRBJ2-5, is DVKVTQSSRYLVKRTGEKVFLECVQDMDHENMFWYRQDPGLGLRLIYFSYDVKMKEKGDIPEGYSVSREKKERFSLILESASTNQTSMYLCASSPLAGLQETQYFGPGTRLLVL.

This clonotype occurred many times. This chain connects TRBV20-1 to TRBJ1-1; unclear D gene. CDR3 length equals 10 residues. The V end was cut by 1 base, the J end by 8 bases, with 5 bases between. Germline-derived CDR1 and CDR2 are DFQATT and SNEGSKA (reference sequence). The CDR3 DNA is TGCAGTGCTAGAGTGGCCGAAGCTTTCTTT. Amino acids: CSARVAEAFF.

Concerning this clonotype itself: A clone one base away is much larger, so this may be a read error. This chain uses TRBV5-1 with TRBJ2-3, with 9 bases identical to TRBD2. The CDR3 has 16 amino acids. The germline gives CDR1 SGHRS, CDR2 YFSETQ. CDR3 in DNA: TGCGTCAGCAGCTTGGGACTAGCCACGGCAACAGATACGCAGTATTTT. It is translated as CVSSLGLATATDTQYF.

This clonotype was counted many times. This sequence joins TRBV20-1 and TRBJ2-5; 7 nucleotides match TRBD2. Losses at the gene ends were 6 bases for V and 4 bases for J; bases not matched to a gene: 8. The CDR3 is 13 residues long. Per germline, CDR1 DFQATT and CDR2 SNEGSKA (reference sequence). The CDR3 nucleotides are TGCAGTGCCGTCGGCGGGAGTGGAGAGACCCAGTACTTC. This translates into CSAVGGSGETQYF.

The chain has TRBV4-1 and TRBJ1-5; D remains unclear. The CDR3 covers 16 residues. V lost 0 bases to trimming and J lost 3 bases, with 12 bases between them. Germline lookup yields CDR1 MGHRA and CDR2 YSYEKL. This CDR3 is CASSQDRAVPNQPQHF. The DNA for the CDR3 is TGCGCCAGCAGCCAAGATCGTGCTGTACCCAATCAGCCCCAGCATTTT.

This clonotype was seen repeatedly, ten times or more. The gene calls are TRBV6-1 and TRBJ1-4; tentatively, D is TRBD1 (5 bases). Germline CDR1 MNHNS, CDR2 SASEGT. The CDR3 is 13 residues long. Trimming removed 4 bases at V and 8 bases at J, with 11 bases between. The DNA of the CDR3 is TGTGCCAGCAGTGGGGGACTCGGAGAAAAACTGTTTTTT. It encodes CASSGGLGEKLFF.

This clonotype was observed at least ten times. This rearrangement joins TRBV9 to TRBJ1-5; 7 positions agree with TRBD1. The CDR3 sequence is 15 residues long. The V gene end was trimmed by 0 bases and the J gene end by 5 bases; junction bases not matched to a gene: 5. Germline V lookup: CDR1 SGDLS, CDR2 YYNGEE. This chain's CDR3 is CASSVGTGDHQPQHF. CDR3 DNA: TGTGCCAGCAGCGTAGGAACAGGGGATCATCAGCCCCAGCATTTT.

The rearrangement links TRBV28 to TRBJ2-7; unclear D gene. This CDR3 region has 12 residues. CDR1 and CDR2 (germline): MDHEN, SYDVKM. The V end was cut by 6 bases, the J end by 6 bases, with 12 bases between. The CDR3 loop is CASSSVIREQYF. DNA for the CDR3: TGTGCCAGCAGCTCCGTTATTCGCGAGCAGTACTTC. Full variable domain (missing parts from reference TRBV28 and TRBJ2-7): DVKVTQSSRYLVKRTGEKVFLECVQDMDHENMFWYRQDPGLGLRLIYFSYDVKMKEKGDIPEGYSVSREKKERFSLILESASTNQTSMYLCASSSVIREQYFGPGTRLTVT.

This clonotype was recorded at least ten times. The chain combines TRBV12-1 with TRBJ1-4; the listed D gene, TRBD1, was not tested against the DNA. TRBV12-1 is labeled a pseudogene. This CDR3 contains 14 residues. The CDR3 loop is CASSHHTGSEKLFF. The CDR3 DNA sequence: TGTGCCAGCAGCCACCATACAGGTTCTGAAAAACTGTTTTTT.

This clonotype was found a few times. The chain recombines TRBV10-3 with TRBJ1-5; tentatively, D is TRBD1 (6 bases). Germline values: CDR1 ENHRY, CDR2 SYGVKD. The CDR3 length is 15 residues. Between the trimmed V and J ends, which lost 3 bases and 6 bases, there was a span of 15 bases. Here the CDR3 DNA reads TGTGCCATCAGTGACTACAACAGGGTGGCTCAGCCCCAGCATTTT. Its protein is CAISDYNRVAQPQHF.

This clonotype was found many times. V and J are TRBV3-1 and TRBJ2-3; 11 bases are shared with TRBD2. The CDR3 length is 15 residues. V lost 6 bases and J lost 3; bases outside the gene matches: 5. Germline values: CDR1 LGHDT, CDR2 YNNKEL (reference sequence). The CDR3 DNA reads TGTGCCAGCAGGCTAGCGGGAGGAGGAACAGATACGCAGTATTTT. Protein product: CASRLAGGGTDTQYF.

This sequence joins TRBV5-1 and TRBJ2-1; 8 nucleotides agree with TRBD2. CDR1 and CDR2 (germline): SGHRS, YFSETQ. The V segment lost 8 bases and the J segment 1 base; nucleotides outside the gene matches: 8. CDR3 length: 15 residues. The DNA for the CDR3 is TGCGCCAGTAAGTCTAGCGGGCCTTCCTACAATGAGCAGTTCTTC. Translating gives CASKSSGPSYNEQFF.

This clonotype was observed at least ten times. The J gene is TRBJ2-3, the V gene TRBV20-1, with 7 positions matching TRBD2. V lost 2 bases to trimming and J lost 1 base; unmatched junction nucleotides: 12. CDR1 DFQATT and CDR2 SNEGSKA come from the germline V gene (reference sequence). CDR3 length equals 17 residues. As DNA, the CDR3 is TGCAGTGCTAGACCTACCGAGTTTGGGGGGGGCACAGATACGCAGTATTTT. Residues: CSARPTEFGGGTDTQYF.

There are many counts of this clonotype. This chain joins TRBV5-5 and TRBJ2-1; D ambiguous. Trimming took off 6 bases at V and 7 bases at J, with 14 bases between the two ends. The CDR3 is 13 residues long. Germline CDR1 and CDR2: SGHKS and YYEKEE (reference sequence). The chain's CDR3 is CASNLWNRNEQFF. The CDR3 coding sequence is TGTGCCAGCAACCTATGGAATCGTAATGAGCAGTTCTTC.

This clonotype came up many times. CDR3 nucleotides: TGTGCCAGCAGTTACCCGCACAGACCGAACACCGGGGAGCTGTTTTTT. As protein: CASSYPHRPNTGELFF. The rearrangement links TRBV6-5 to TRBJ2-2; D is unresolved. The CDR3 runs 16 residues. The V and J ends lost 2 bases and 0 bases respectively, with 10 bases between them. Per germline, CDR1 MNHEY and CDR2 SVGAGI.